This TCR beta chain originates from a study of CD8 T cells in Susac syndrome (dated by TCRdb to between 2018 and 2020). Describing the broader study: Whether CD8+ T cell activation and differentiation in Susac syndrome was antigen driven was tested using repertoire sequencing. The clonality of the CD8+ T cell repertoire was compared across some eleven healthy donors, about 14 Susac syndrome patients and fewer than 16 multiple sclerosis patients. The study at large found these results: The number of individuals in the TCR sequencing and HLA analysis was recognized as being relatively small.

Peripheral blood CD8+ and CD4+ T cells from healthy donors, Susac syndrome patients and multiple sclerosis patients were profiled using high-throughput TCR beta sequencing. Multiple sclerosis controls were treatment-naive patients with stable or active relapsing-remitting disease fulfilling revised McDonald criteria. CD8+ TEMRA cells were enriched by FACS, while bulk CD8+ and CD4+ T cells were purified by magnetic negative isolation. Blood was collected in EDTA tubes and processed within 24 hours, with PBMCs isolated through density gradient centrifugation. PBMCs intended for TCR sequencing were frozen in liquid nitrogen and were later thawed in a 37 degrees C water bath. The sorted or isolated CD4+, CD8+ and CD8+ TEMRA cells had a purity of 90% or higher. RNA was extracted using the RNeasy kit, and about 0.45 to 1 microgram was reverse transcribed with random hexamers. TCR beta CDR3 regions were amplified with the immunoSEQ multiplex PCR assay covering 54 Vbeta and 13 Jbeta segments. PCR amplification bias was corrected using a synthetic template baseline for primer optimization and computational correction. Per the authors' processing: Reads were annotated to V, D and J genes per IMGT and analyzed with immunoSEQ Analyzer, keeping only productive sequences. Clonality was computed as one minus Shannon entropy normalized by log2 of the number of productive unique sequences. Public and private clones were assessed among the 100 most prevalent clones of each patient and control. Clones were defined as Susac-specific when absent from the healthy and MS cohorts, from about 1,100 published viral clones and from other ImmuneACCESS disease sequences. Through fastp at Q25 and MiXCR, TCRdb rebuilt clones from the public reads, retaining in-frame beta chains. Entries are consolidated by CDR3 protein sequence, retaining the most common genes and DNA. TCRdb's processing, not the study's, gives the V and J calls here. The sample records about 300,000 distinct CDR3 sequences, approximately 89% of which are singletons. The ten biggest clones cover around 0.18% of the sample.

This clonotype was recorded once. The specificity of this receptor is unknown. One base away there is no much larger clone; base qualities are not given. One read alone is weak evidence. The V and J ends are trimmed by 2 bases and 2 bases, leaving 10 bases between them. The CDR3 sequence holds 15 residues, the cysteine and phenylalanine included. Left in the record is the CDR3 DNA by itself, 45 bases read in frame from the first base. CDR1 SGHVS and CDR2 FQNEAQ are derived from the germline V gene. Sample: CD8+ T cells from PBMCs. The V and J segments used are TRBV7-8 and TRBJ2-1; the D segment is perhaps TRBD1 or TRBD2, each sharing 5 matched bases. The origin of this receptor is a human donor with multiple sclerosis. This receptor carries the CDR3 CASSLYQGAYNEQFF. The sequence in DNA is TGTGCCAGCAGCTTATATCAGGGAGCCTACAATGAGCAGTTCTTC. Here the CDR3 is joined to the reference TRBV7-8 and TRBJ2-1 genes, and the full variable domain is: GAGVSQSPRYKVAKRGQDVALRCDPISGHVSLFWYQQALGQGPEFLTYFQNEAQLDKSGLPSDRFFAERPEGSVSTLKIQRTQQEDSAVYLCASSLYQGAYNEQFFGPGTRLTVL.